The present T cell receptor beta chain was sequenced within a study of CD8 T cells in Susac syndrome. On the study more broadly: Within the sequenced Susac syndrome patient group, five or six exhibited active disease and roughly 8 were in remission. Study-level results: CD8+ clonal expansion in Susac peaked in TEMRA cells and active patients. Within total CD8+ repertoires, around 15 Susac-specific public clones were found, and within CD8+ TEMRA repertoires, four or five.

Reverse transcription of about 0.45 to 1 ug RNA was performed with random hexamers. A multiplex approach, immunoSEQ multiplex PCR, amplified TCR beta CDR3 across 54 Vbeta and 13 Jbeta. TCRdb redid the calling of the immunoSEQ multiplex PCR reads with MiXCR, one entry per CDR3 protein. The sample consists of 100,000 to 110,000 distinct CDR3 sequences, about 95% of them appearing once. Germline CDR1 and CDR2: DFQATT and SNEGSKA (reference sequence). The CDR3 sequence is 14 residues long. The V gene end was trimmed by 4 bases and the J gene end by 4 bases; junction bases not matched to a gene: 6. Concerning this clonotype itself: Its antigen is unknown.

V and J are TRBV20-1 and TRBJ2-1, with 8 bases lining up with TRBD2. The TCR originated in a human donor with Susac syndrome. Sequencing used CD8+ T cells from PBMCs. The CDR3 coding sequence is TGCAGTGCTAAACCGGGACTAGATTACAATGAGCAGTTCTTC. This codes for CSAKPGLDYNEQFF.